The 24 T cell receptor beta chains below all came from one sample that was sequenced in a study of lymphopenia after photon versus proton radiotherapy. The repertoire was sequenced with immunoSEQ multiplex PCR; TCRdb's copy has only in-frame clones and lacks some. Of more than 70,000 clones in the sample, around 88% were seen once. Specimen: peripheral blood, collected from a patient treated with proton-based radiotherapy. These receptors all come from a man in his 60s with pancreatic cancer.

The genes are TRBV11-3 and TRBJ2-3; TRBD1 matches 10 bases. Germline V gives CDR1 SGHNT, CDR2 YENEEA. The ends lost 3 bases at V and 2 bases at J; junction bases unmatched: 2. The CDR3 totals 15 residues. Here the CDR3 reads CASSLGQGPTDTQYF. CDR3 nucleotide sequence: TGTGCCAGCAGCTTGGGACAGGGGCCCACAGATACGCAGTATTTT. Full variable domain (remainder filled in from reference TRBV11-3 and TRBJ2-3): EAGVVQSPRYKIIEKKQPVAFWCNPISGHNTLYWYLQNLGQGPELLIRYENEEAVDDSQLPKDRFSAERLKGVDSTLKIQPAELGDSAVYLCASSLGQGPTDTQYFGPGTRLTVL.

This clone was observed a handful of times. The V call is TRBV6-1, the J call TRBJ1-2, with D possibly TRBD1 on 6 matching bases. The CDR3 runs 13 residues. Deletions cut 7 bases from V and 5 bases from J, with 14 bases between. The germline gives CDR1 MNHNS, CDR2 SASEGT. The DNA of the CDR3 is TGTGCCAGCACCGACAGGATTGAGTATGGCTACACCTTC. It codes for CASTDRIEYGYTF.

The rearrangement uses TRBV7-2 and TRBJ1-3; D ambiguous. Germline assignment: CDR1 SGHTA and CDR2 FQGNSA. The CDR3 consists of 14 residues. V was clipped by 3 bases and J by 2 bases, with 8 bases between them. CDR3 in amino acids: CASSLGRAGNTIYF. The CDR3, as DNA: TGTGCCAGCAGCTTGGGCCGGGCTGGAAACACCATATATTTT.

The chain employs TRBV28 and TRBJ1-1; D is ambiguous. V was shortened by 6 bases and J by 9 bases, with 20 bases between the two germline ends. This CDR3 has 14 residues. From germline, CDR1 is MDHEN and CDR2 SYDVKM. As DNA, the CDR3 is TGTGCCAGCAGCTACGACTGGGTTTCATTCCAAGCTTTCTTT. Translated, it gives CASSYDWVSFQAFF.

The chain is built from TRBV28 and TRBJ1-3; D gene ambiguous. Germline CDR1 reads MDHEN; CDR2 reads SYDVKM. The CDR3 consists of 11 residues. V was trimmed by 11 bases and J by 0 bases, leaving 5 bases between them. The DNA for the CDR3 is TGTGCCGTCTCCTCTGGAAACACCATATATTTT. Its translation is CAVSSGNTIYF.

The V gene is TRBV11-2, the J gene TRBJ2-5; unclear D gene. The V gene's germline CDR1 is SGHAT and CDR2 FQNNGV. The CDR3 is 14 residues long. Trimming cost V 4 bases and J 5 bases, with 14 bases left between them. The CDR3 region has the DNA TGTGCCAGCAGCTCCTCAGAATTTTGGGAGACCCAGTACTTC. Its translation: CASSSSEFWETQYF.

This chain uses TRBV7-9 with TRBJ1-5; unclear D gene. The length of the CDR3 is 18 residues. Germline V gene data show CDR1 as SEHNR and CDR2 as FQNEAQ (reference sequence). V gave up 1 base and J gave up 1 base, with 17 bases separating them. In nucleotides, the CDR3 is TGTGCCAGCAGCTTAGGGGCGGCTAACATACGGAGCAATCAGCCCCAGCATTTT. Translation: CASSLGAANIRSNQPQHF.

The chain has TRBV9 and TRBJ2-2, with no clear D. CDR1 and CDR2 (germline): SGDLS, YYNGEE. V lost 0 bases, J lost 1 base, and 10 bases lay in between. This CDR3 comprises 16 residues. CDR3 nucleotide sequence: TGTGCCAGCAGCGTAGACGCGGCACTGAACACCGGGGAGCTGTTTTTT. It specifies CASSVDAALNTGELFF.

In this sample, this clone turned up a few times. This sequence joins TRBV13 and TRBJ2-1, with 9 bases lining up with TRBD2. The CDR3 spans 14 residues. The junction had 2 bases not matched to a gene; V was cut back by 6 bases and J by 2 bases. Looked up from germline, CDR1 is PRHDT and CDR2 is FYEKMQ (reference sequence). Here the CDR3 DNA reads TGTGCCAGCAGAAAGCGGGGGGCCTACAATGAGCAGTTCTTC. Residues: CASRKRGAYNEQFF.

The gene calls are TRBV20-1 and TRBJ1-2, with TRBD1 as a possible D gene (6 bases). The CDR3 spans 11 residues. Trimming left V 4 bases short and J 8 bases short, with 11 bases between. Germline lookup yields CDR1 DFQATT and CDR2 SNEGSKA (reference sequence). The CDR3 coding sequence is TGCAGTGCTACAGGGGAATACGGCTACACCTTC. This encodes CSATGEYGYTF.

This chain connects TRBV7-2 to TRBJ2-1; D possibly corresponds to TRBD1 (6 bases). CDR3 length equals 15 residues. CDR1 and CDR2 (germline): SGHTA, FQGNSA. V shed 4 bases and J shed 5 bases, with 15 bases lying between them. CDR3 sequence reads: CASSSDRDMNNEQFF. CDR3 DNA sequence: TGTGCCAGCAGCTCCGACCGGGACATGAACAATGAGCAGTTCTTC.

The chain carries TRBV5-4 and TRBJ2-6; 10 bases align to TRBD1. The V and J ends lost 0 bases and 3 bases, in that order; junction bases with no gene match: 12. The CDR3 is made up of 20 amino acids. CDR1 is SGHNT and CDR2 is YYREEE in the germline V gene (reference sequence). CDR3 amino acids: CASSLGGQGGISGGANVLTF. The CDR3, as DNA: TGTGCCAGCAGCTTGGGAGGACAGGGGGGGATTAGTGGTGGGGCCAACGTCCTGACTTTC.

Here the CDR3 reads CASSYSKRSHQPQHF. CDR3 coding DNA: TGTGCCAGCAGTTACTCGAAAAGATCCCATCAGCCCCAGCATTTT. This chain links TRBV6-5 with TRBJ1-5, with D hard to call. V was shortened by 0 bases and J by 5 bases, with 11 bases between the two germline ends. The CDR3 runs to 15 residues. Germline V gene lookup returns CDR1 MNHEY and CDR2 SVGAGI.

This clone was detected once. V usage is TRBV23-1 and J usage is TRBJ1-2; tentatively, D is TRBD1 (6 bases). TRBV23-1 is annotated as an ORF whose role is uncertain. The CDR3 length is 14 residues. V dropped 2 bases and J dropped 3 bases, with 10 bases sitting between them. The CDR3 is CASSQPRGDYGYTF. As DNA, the CDR3 is TGCGCCAGCAGTCAACCCAGGGGTGACTATGGCTACACCTTC.

The chain employs TRBV27 and TRBJ2-2; 13 nucleotides agree with TRBD2. Per germline, CDR1 MNHEY and CDR2 SMNVEV (reference sequence). Trimming took 3 bases from V and 6 from J; bases not matched to a gene: 7. The CDR3 has 17 residues. CDR3 protein: CASSLSGLAGEAGELFF. CDR3 in DNA: TGTGCCAGCAGTTTGTCTGGACTAGCGGGAGAAGCCGGGGAGCTGTTTTTT.

This clone was recorded once. This rearrangement joins TRBV28 to TRBJ2-7; 14 bases are shared with TRBD2. V trimming: 2 bases; J trimming: 0 bases; junction bases outside the gene matches: 12. This CDR3 spans 20 amino acids. CDR1 and CDR2 from the germline V gene are MDHEN and SYDVKM. In nucleotides, the CDR3 is TGTGCCAGCAGTTTAAGGGTTGGGACTAGCGGGAGACGGCGCTCCTACGAGCAGTACTTC. Amino acid sequence: CASSLRVGTSGRRRSYEQYF.

On this clone: The sample contains more than one DNA sequence encoding this CDR3. CDR3 sequence: CASSPPASGSSYNEQFF. The CDR3 nucleotides read TGTGCCAGCTCACCACCGGCTAGCGGGAGCTCCTACAATGAGCAGTTCTTC. The rearrangement links TRBV18 to TRBJ2-1; 10 positions agree with TRBD2. J lost 0 bases, V lost 0 bases, and 2 bases had no gene match. This CDR3 has 17 amino acids. Germline assignment: CDR1 KGHSH and CDR2 LQKENI.

V is TRBV28 and J is TRBJ1-1; a weak D match, TRBD1 (5 bases). The CDR3 sequence is 14 residues long. Trimming pared 4 bases from V and 1 base from J, leaving 10 bases between. CDR1 and CDR2 (germline): MDHEN, SYDVKM. Written as DNA, the CDR3 is TGTGCCAGCAGTTCGGCAGGGTGGAACACTGAAGCTTTCTTT. It yields the protein CASSSAGWNTEAFF.

The chain recombines TRBV9 with TRBJ2-3; D is unclear. Trimming stripped 3 bases from V and 5 bases from J, with 7 bases between. Germline CDR1 SGDLS, CDR2 YYNGEE. The CDR3 extends over 12 amino acids. The CDR3 is CASSAEVDTQYF. The CDR3 nucleotides are TGTGCCAGCAGCGCCGAGGTAGATACGCAGTATTTT.

This chain connects TRBV6-5 to TRBJ2-5; TRBD2 might be the D (6 bases). The tail of the sequence fits TRBJ2-7 better, so the J call may be wrong. Per germline, CDR1 MNHEY and CDR2 SVGAGI. The CDR3 contains 15 residues. In nucleotides, the CDR3 is TGTGCCAGCAGTTACTCGGGCCGGGGGATCTACGAGCAGTACTTC. It encodes CASSYSGRGIYEQYF.

The DNA of the CDR3 is TGTGCCTCCGCCCCGCGTCAGGGGGCAGGTCAGCCCCAGCATTTT. Protein: CASAPRQGAGQPQHF. The chain uses TRBV6-1 and TRBJ1-5; TRBD1 matches at 8 bases. Germline CDR1 and CDR2: MNHNS and SASEGT. J gave up 6 bases and V 11 bases, and 15 bases lay outside the gene matches. This CDR3 comprises 15 residues.

This chain links TRBV29-1 with TRBJ2-1, with D possibly being TRBD2 (5 bases). CDR1 and CDR2 (germline): SQVTM, ANQGSEA. The CDR3 consists of 15 residues. Trimming removed 1 base at V and 5 bases at J, with 15 bases between. This chain's CDR3 is CSVEGAGLRDNEQFF. CDR3 bases: TGCAGCGTTGAAGGGGCGGGCCTTAGGGACAATGAGCAGTTCTTC.

This clone has more than one count but fewer than ten. V usage is TRBV19 and J usage is TRBJ2-1, with 8 bases that match TRBD2. J gave up 2 bases and V 5 bases, and 2 bases lay outside the gene matches. The CDR3 is 14 amino acids. CDR1 is LNHDA, CDR2 SQIVND, per germline (reference sequence). As DNA, the CDR3 is TGTGCCAGTAGTTATAGCGGGACCTACAATGAGCAGTTCTTC. Its translation: CASSYSGTYNEQFF.

The V call is TRBV28, the J call TRBJ2-7; 7 bases fit TRBD2. V lost 5 bases to trimming and J lost 3 bases; unmatched junction nucleotides: 10. The CDR3 consists of 15 residues. Germline values: CDR1 MDHEN, CDR2 SYDVKM. The CDR3 nucleotides read TGTGCCAGCAGTAACCTGGCGGGAGTAGACTACGAGCAGTACTTC. Translation gives CASSNLAGVDYEQYF. Using reference TRBV28 and TRBJ2-7 for the parts outside the CDR3, the full variable domain is DVKVTQSSRYLVKRTGEKVFLECVQDMDHENMFWYRQDPGLGLRLIYFSYDVKMKEKGDIPEGYSVSREKKERFSLILESASTNQTSMYLCASSNLAGVDYEQYFGPGTRLTVT.